The 16 T cell receptor beta chains given below trace back to one sample, sequenced in a study of T cells in tuberculosis. Profiling relied on immunoSEQ multiplex PCR, and the TCRdb table lists in-frame clones only, not all of them. The table shows nearly 60,000 clones, with 88% occurring only once. Sorting used thawed, overnight-rested PBMC stained with anti-CD3, a viability dye and GMM-loaded CD1B tetramer. C32 glucose monomycolate from Rhodococcus equi was loaded onto the CD1B tetramers. The specimen was CD1b-GMM tetramer-negative cells sorted from PBMCs. The source is an adult woman with latent tuberculosis.

This clone was observed once. The gene calls are TRBV29-1 and TRBJ2-7, with 8 bases matching TRBD2. V trimming: 4 bases; J trimming: 3 bases; junction bases outside the gene matches: 2. The CDR3 runs to 12 residues. CDR1 is SQVTM and CDR2 is ANQGSEA in the germline V gene. The CDR3 sequence is CSVAGGLYEQYF. In DNA, the CDR3 is TGCAGCGTTGCGGGAGGGCTCTACGAGCAGTACTTC.

V is TRBV4-2 and J is TRBJ2-2, with TRBD2 identical over 7 bases. CDR1 is LGHNA, CDR2 YNFKEQ, per germline. The J segment lost 0 bases and the V segment lost 4 bases, leaving 11 bases of the junction unmatched. CDR3 length: 18 amino acids. The CDR3 bases are TGTGCCAGCAGCCTAGAAGGGACTATCAAAACGAACACCGGGGAGCTGTTTTTT. Amino acids: CASSLEGTIKTNTGELFF.

The chain has TRBV6-5 and TRBJ1-2; D gene unclear. The CDR3 contains 12 residues. Looked up from germline, CDR1 is MNHEY and CDR2 is SVGAGI. With 5 bases removed from V and 7 bases from J, the gap between germline ends came to 11 bases. CDR3: CASSASRGGYTF. For the CDR3, the DNA is TGTGCCAGCAGTGCCTCCCGCGGTGGCTACACCTTC.

The table lists this clone with a count of one. The J gene is TRBJ2-5, the V gene TRBV6-5; 12 bases map to TRBD1. The CDR3 loop spans 15 amino acids. Unmatched junction bases numbered 5, after V lost 4 bases and J lost 5 bases. Germline V gene data show CDR1 as MNHEY and CDR2 as SVGAGI. The CDR3 spells CASSWDRGQEETQYF. In DNA, the CDR3 is TGTGCCAGCAGTTGGGACAGGGGGCAGGAGGAGACCCAGTACTTC.

The CDR3 is CASSRTDSNQPQHF. The CDR3 bases are TGTGCCAGCAGCCGGACAGATAGCAATCAGCCCCAGCATTTT. The V and J genes are TRBV27 and TRBJ1-5; a possible D gene is TRBD1 (6 bases). Germline V gene lookup returns CDR1 MNHEY and CDR2 SMNVEV (reference sequence). V lost 6 bases and J 0 bases, leaving 9 bases between the germline ends. The CDR3 has 14 residues.

This sequence joins TRBV4-3 and TRBJ1-2; a weak D match, TRBD1 (5 bases). With 4 bases removed from V and 6 bases from J, the gap between germline ends came to 12 bases. The CDR3 length is 13 residues. Looked up from germline, CDR1 is LGHNA and CDR2 is YSLEER. The CDR3 nucleotides are TGCGCCAGCAGCCGTTGGGGACTCGATGGCTACACCTTC. Amino acid sequence: CASSRWGLDGYTF.

The chain has TRBV7-2 and TRBJ2-2, with 10 bases aligning to TRBD2. This CDR3 has 16 residues. J gave up 0 bases and V 5 bases, and 3 bases lay outside the gene matches. In germline, CDR1 is SGHTA, CDR2 FQGNSA. The CDR3 loop reads CASSISGGANTGELFF. CDR3 DNA sequence: TGTGCCAGCAGCATAAGCGGGGGGGCGAACACCGGGGAGCTGTTTTTT.

V is TRBV13 and J is TRBJ2-1; TRBD2 is a possible D gene (7 bases). CDR1 is PRHDT, CDR2 FYEKMQ, per germline (reference sequence). The CDR3 sequence is 17 residues long. V was shortened by 5 bases and J by 11 bases, with 28 bases between the two germline ends. Written as DNA, the CDR3 is TGTGCCAGCAGCCCCACGGAGGGGATCGTCCCCGGGGGGCAGCAGTTCTTC. This translates into CASSPTEGIVPGGQQFF.

The V call is TRBV5-4, the J call TRBJ2-7; tentatively, D is TRBD2 (6 bases). The CDR3 covers 14 residues. Trimming took 0 bases from V and 6 from J, leaving 13 bases between them. Germline lookup yields CDR1 SGHNT and CDR2 YYREEE (reference sequence). CDR3 coding DNA: TGTGCCAGCAGCTTGGTCGGGGGATCGGTCGAGCAGTACTTC. This translates into CASSLVGGSVEQYF.

This clone was recorded once. The CDR3, as DNA: TGTGCCAGCCCCCCCGACTCGGGGAGGGGCCTCCCCAAGAACACTGAAGCTTTCTTT. It encodes CASPPDSGRGLPKNTEAFF. This rearrangement joins TRBV28 to TRBJ1-1, with D tentatively TRBD1 (5 bases). The CDR3 extends over 19 amino acids. Looked up from germline, CDR1 is MDHEN and CDR2 is SYDVKM. V lost 8 bases and J 1 base, leaving 29 bases between the germline ends. Together with reference TRBV28 and TRBJ1-1, the CDR3 gives the full variable domain: DVKVTQSSRYLVKRTGEKVFLECVQDMDHENMFWYRQDPGLGLRLIYFSYDVKMKEKGDIPEGYSVSREKKERFSLILESASTNQTSMYLCASPPDSGRGLPKNTEAFFGQGTRLTVV.

The V gene is TRBV14, the J gene TRBJ2-2; D possibly corresponds to TRBD1 (5 bases). Trimming cost V 4 bases and J 6 bases, with 12 bases left between them. Germline CDR1 SGHDN, CDR2 FVKESK. There are 14 residues in the CDR3. The DNA of the CDR3 is TGTGCCAGCAGCCGCACAGGATCCGCCGGGGAGCTGTTTTTT. Protein: CASSRTGSAGELFF.

The genes are TRBV5-4 and TRBJ2-7; 7 bases map to TRBD1. The germline CDR1 and CDR2 sequences are SGHNT and YYREEE (reference sequence). There are 14 residues in the CDR3. The J segment lost 3 bases and the V segment lost 4 bases, leaving 7 bases of the junction unmatched. The CDR3 DNA is TGTGCCAGCAGCCCGAGACAGGGTTTCTACGAGCAGTACTTC. Protein sequence: CASSPRQGFYEQYF.

The chain is built from TRBV19 and TRBJ1-1; no clear D. Germline V gives CDR1 LNHDA, CDR2 SQIVND (reference sequence). Trimming removed 1 base from V and 4 bases from J, with 19 bases in between. There are 17 residues in the CDR3. The chain's CDR3 is CASSIGAMYLSGTEAFF. In DNA, the CDR3 is TGTGCCAGTAGTATAGGGGCAATGTATCTCTCCGGCACTGAAGCTTTCTTT.

This sequence joins TRBV4-2 and TRBJ2-7, with 7 bases matching TRBD2. Per germline, CDR1 LGHNA and CDR2 YNFKEQ. Trimming at V came to 1 base and at J to 1 base, leaving 1 base not matched to a gene. CDR3 length: 14 amino acids. The DNA for the CDR3 is TGTGCCAGCAGCCAAGGGGGGGGATCCTACGAGCAGTACTTC. Its translation is CASSQGGGSYEQYF.

The chain couples TRBV6-6 to TRBJ1-1; D call uncertain. The CDR3 totals 13 residues. Germline V lookup: CDR1 MNHNY, CDR2 SVGAGI (reference sequence). The V gene lost 6 bases and the J gene lost 4 bases, with 12 bases spanning the gap. CDR3 in DNA: TGTGCCAGCAGATGGGAGGAGGCCACTGAAGCTTTCTTT. This encodes CASRWEEATEAFF.

This rearrangement joins TRBV12-5 to TRBJ2-7; D gene ambiguous. CDR3 length equals 11 residues. The germline CDR1 and CDR2 sequences are LGHNT and FRNRAP. Trimming left V 6 bases short and J 3 bases short, with 6 bases between. In DNA, the CDR3 is TGTGCTAGTGGCGTCTTCTACGAGCAGTACTTC. As protein: CASGVFYEQYF.